A single sample is the source of the 5 T cell receptor beta chains below, sequenced in a study of cytomegalovirus exposure and HLA in healthy donors. Amplification used 60 Vbeta primers and 13 Jbeta primers. Only in-frame clones appear in the TCRdb table, and some are missing; sequencing was by immunoSEQ multiplex PCR. The listing records roughly 120,000 clones. Sequenced input: PBMCs. These receptors were obtained from a man aged 25 to 40 in good health and CMV-seronegative.

V and J are TRBV2 and TRBJ2-2, with D possibly matching TRBD2 (5 bases). Trimming took off 7 bases at V and 3 bases at J, with 6 bases between the two ends. There are 12 residues in the CDR3. Germline V CDR1 and CDR2: SNHLY, FYNNEI. The CDR3 sequence: CASNGDTGELFF. The CDR3, as DNA: TGTGCCAGCAACGGGGACACCGGGGAGCTGTTTTTT.

V and J are TRBV28 and TRBJ1-1; TRBD1 might be the D (6 bases). V was pared by 5 bases and J by 2 bases, with 12 bases between. The CDR3 runs to 14 residues. Looked up from germline, CDR1 is MDHEN and CDR2 is SYDVKM. The CDR3 is CASSAPRGNTEAFF. CDR3 coding DNA: TGTGCCAGCAGTGCTCCCAGGGGTAACACTGAAGCTTTCTTT.

The chain is built from TRBV7-2 and TRBJ2-7, with D unresolved. The CDR3 sequence is 13 residues long. Germline V lookup: CDR1 SGHTA, CDR2 FQGNSA. Trimming left V 4 bases short and J 6 bases short, with 13 bases between. CDR3 residues: CASSYRSPGEQYF. The CDR3 bases are TGTGCCAGCAGCTACCGAAGCCCGGGCGAGCAGTACTTC.

The gene calls are TRBV7-3 and TRBJ2-2; TRBD1 matches at 9 bases. From germline, CDR1 is SGHTA and CDR2 FQGTGA. There are 15 residues in the CDR3. V lost 3 bases to trimming and J lost 4 bases; unmatched junction nucleotides: 3. CDR3 residues: CASSFGQGITGELFF. The CDR3 DNA is TGTGCCAGCAGCTTTGGACAGGGGATCACCGGGGAGCTGTTTTTT.

The chain combines TRBV19 with TRBJ2-7; D is possibly TRBD1 (6 bases). There are 16 residues in the CDR3. The V end was cut by 5 bases, the J end by 0 bases, with 17 bases between. Germline CDR1 and CDR2: LNHDA and SQIVND (reference sequence). The CDR3 nucleotides are TGTGCCAGTAGTCAACTCTCAGGGGCCCCCTCCTACGAGCAGTACTTC. Its translation: CASSQLSGAPSYEQYF.